The 9 T cell receptor beta chains presented below share a single source sample, sequenced in a study of Graves' ophthalmopathy and Graves' hyperthyroidism. The study amplified TCR beta CDR3 regions using RNA transcripts. After a first-round RT-PCR with HTBI primers, a second-round multiplex PCR was run. TCRdb re-called the multiplex PCR reads with MiXCR, one entry per CDR3 protein. This sample has 400,000 to 450,000 distinct CDR3 sequences, with roughly 21% found just once. The source material was peripheral blood. These receptors came from a young woman with stable Graves' hyperthyroidism.

J is TRBJ2-5 and V is TRBV25-1; 7 nucleotides match TRBD2. Per the germline V gene, CDR1 is MGHDK and CDR2 is SYGVNS. With V trimmed by 4 bases and J by 5 bases, 10 bases remained unmatched. There are 15 residues in the CDR3. The CDR3 spells CASSAEGGPLETQYF. The CDR3 DNA reads TGTGCCAGCAGTGCCGAGGGAGGGCCCCTGGAGACCCAGTACTTC.

This clonotype was seen at least ten times. The chain is built from TRBV29-1 and TRBJ1-5; 8 nucleotides agree with TRBD1. Germline lookup yields CDR1 SQVTM and CDR2 ANQGSEA. V gave up 5 bases and J gave up 5 bases; unmatched junction bases: 5. CDR3 length equals 13 residues. The DNA for the CDR3 is TGCAGCGTTCGTTCAGGGGGCGATCAGCCCCAGCATTTT. Encoded protein: CSVRSGGDQPQHF.

This chain uses TRBV12-3 or TRBV12-4 with TRBJ1-1; no clear D. There are 14 residues in the CDR3. Between the trimmed V and J ends, which lost 6 bases and 3 bases, there was a span of 14 bases. This CDR3 reads CASSPGSGYTEAFF. CDR3 bases: TGTGCCAGCAGCCCGGGCTCGGGGTACACTGAAGCTTTCTTT.

This clonotype was seen many times. J is TRBJ1-1 and V is TRBV10-3; D not resolved. V was cut by 7 bases and J by 1 base, with 10 bases left in between. This CDR3 spans 13 amino acids. Germline V gene sequence: CDR1 ENHRY, CDR2 SYGVKD. In DNA, the CDR3 is TGTGCCATCACTAGCGACTCGAACACTGAAGCTTTCTTT. It codes for CAITSDSNTEAFF.

This clonotype was observed a handful of times. V is TRBV11-2 and J is TRBJ2-7; TRBD2 matches 7 bases. The germline V gene encodes CDR1 SGHAT and CDR2 FQNNGV. With 5 bases clipped from V and 2 bases from J, the junction kept 12 bases outside the gene matches. The CDR3 consists of 16 residues. CDR3 residues: CASSPSAGTTAYEQYF. CDR3 sequence (DNA): TGTGCCAGCAGCCCATCCGCCGGGACTACCGCCTACGAGCAGTACTTC.

This clonotype was picked up many times. The rearrangement uses TRBV6-5 and TRBJ2-7; 8 bases are shared with TRBD2. V lost 7 bases to trimming and J lost 5 bases; unmatched junction nucleotides: 7. The CDR3 loop spans 13 amino acids. Germline CDR1 MNHEY, CDR2 SVGAGI. In nucleotides, the CDR3 is TGTGCCAGCAAACTAGCGGTGATCGACGAGCAGTACTTC. This translates into CASKLAVIDEQYF.

The table lists this clonotype with many counts. The chain uses TRBV12-3 or TRBV12-4 and TRBJ2-7; D gene ambiguous. The CDR3 runs 12 residues. The V gene lost 3 bases and the J gene lost 6 bases, with 9 bases spanning the gap. CDR3 in amino acids: CASSFPLGEQYF. Written as DNA, the CDR3 is TGTGCCAGCAGTTTTCCCCTCGGCGAGCAGTACTTC.

The table lists this clonotype with many counts. The V and J genes are TRBV5-1 and TRBJ2-7; 7 bases agree with TRBD2. V was clipped by 3 bases and J by 0 bases; unmatched bases: 6. The CDR3 loop spans 15 amino acids. Germline V lookup: CDR1 SGHRS, CDR2 YFSETQ. In DNA, the CDR3 is TGCGCCAGCAGCTGGGGGGGTTCGAGCTCCTACGAGCAGTACTTC. This codes for CASSWGGSSSYEQYF.

The V gene is TRBV28, the J gene TRBJ1-6, with 7 bases that match TRBD1. With 5 bases clipped from V and 0 bases from J, the junction kept 4 bases outside the gene matches. Germline values: CDR1 MDHEN, CDR2 SYDVKM. The CDR3 sequence is 16 residues long. The CDR3 is CASSDRVGSYNSPLHF. In nucleotides, the CDR3 is TGTGCCAGCAGTGACAGGGTCGGCTCCTATAATTCACCCCTCCACTTT.